This T cell receptor beta chain appears in the sequencing data of a study of blood T cell repertoires in COVID-19. Study-level background: Sites across the United States, Italy and Spain contributed samples from acute and convalescent COVID-19. Sources were T cells, B-cell-depleted T cells, or PBMCs; the material itself was cDNA or gDNA.

Produced via immunoSEQ multiplex PCR; TCRdb's table is partial and in-frame only. The sample yields 150,000 to 160,000 clones, about 73% seen once. Germline CDR1 SGHTA, CDR2 FQGNSA. This CDR3 contains 15 residues. V shed 5 bases and J shed 0 bases, with 14 bases lying between them. V and J are TRBV7-2 and TRBJ2-7; D is perhaps TRBD2 (6 bases). Sequenced: peripheral blood. The clonotype originates from a man of 80 years or more with acute or convalescent COVID-19. CDR3 nucleotide sequence: TGTGCCAGCAGCCCCGGGACTCTGAGCTCCTACGAGCAGTACTTC. Amino acids: CASSPGTLSSYEQYF.